Listed below are T cell receptor beta chains from one sample, sequenced in a study of cytomegalovirus exposure and HLA in healthy donors. Profiled with immunoSEQ multiplex PCR; TCRdb holds only in-frame clones, not every one. The profile shows under 170,000 clones, about 85% of them singletons. Material for sequencing was PBMCs. These TCRs come from a human donor in good health. The CDR3 runs from the conserved cysteine through the conserved F or W. The D gene is left open where the match is weak. Size is omitted from some rows. Given values are once, few, many or a class for expanded clones.

d_call,v_call,j_call,clone_size,cdr3_nt,cdr3_aa
NA,TRBV5-1,TRBJ2-7,NA,TGCGCCAGCAGCTTTAGGACTGGAACCTACGAGCAGTACTTC,CASSFRTGTYEQYF
TRBD2,TRBV7-6,TRBJ2-3,few,TGTGCCAGCAGCCCCCGGGCGGCGGGGGGGTGGACAGATACGCAGTATTTT,CASSPRAAGGWTDTQYF
TRBD2,TRBV7-2,TRBJ2-1,NA,TGTGCCAGCAGCCCGGGGACTAGCGGGGATTACAATGAGCAGTTCTTC,CASSPGTSGDYNEQFF
TRBD1,TRBV19,TRBJ2-7,few,TGTGCCAGTAGTACTGGAGAAACCGGGACAGAAGAAACCGAGCAGTACTTC,CASSTGETGTEETEQYF
NA,TRBV6-1,TRBJ1-1,few,TGTGCCAGCGTGAGAGGGTTTGAGACTGAAGCTTTCTTT,CASVRGFETEAFF
TRBD1,TRBV10-3,TRBJ1-1,NA,TGTGCCATCAGTGAGTGGACAGGGGCGAACACTGAAGCTTTCTTT,CAISEWTGANTEAFF
NA,TRBV14,TRBJ2-7,NA,TGTGCCAGCAGCCAATCCGGTCCGTACTCCTACGAGCAGTACTTC,CASSQSGPYSYEQYF
NA,TRBV5-6,TRBJ2-6,NA,TGTGCCAGCAGCTTGGGGGGCCCTGGGGCCAACGTCCTGACTTTC,CASSLGGPGANVLTF
TRBD1,TRBV19,TRBJ1-2,NA,TGTGCCAGTAGTCCCCTGGGACAGTCCCTCTATGGCTACACCTTC,CASSPLGQSLYGYTF
NA,TRBV11-2,TRBJ2-4,few,TGTGCCAGCAGGCATCCCAGGGGGGCGTCTGGCATTCAGTACTTC,CASRHPRGASGIQYF
TRBD2,TRBV28,TRBJ2-7,NA,TGTGCCAGCACATCCGGGACTAGCGGAGTCTACGAGCAGTACTTC,CASTSGTSGVYEQYF
TRBD1,TRBV2,TRBJ1-2,NA,TGTGCCAGCAGCCAGGGGGTGGACTATGGCTACACCTTC,CASSQGVDYGYTF
TRBD2,TRBV27,TRBJ2-2,once,TGTGCCACCCGCGGGGGCGGGAGGGCCCCCGGGGAGCTGTTTTTT,CATRGGGRAPGELFF
NA,TRBV30,TRBJ2-1,NA,TGTGCCTGGAAAGAAGGCGGTCACAATGAGCAGTTCTTC,CAWKEGGHNEQFF
NA,TRBV6-6,TRBJ1-5,NA,TGTGCCAGCAGCTACGACTTGGACAATCAGCCCCAGCATTTT,CASSYDLDNQPQHF
NA,TRBV5-6,TRBJ1-1,few,TGTGCCAGCAGCTTGGGGGAGACAGCTTTCTTT,CASSLGETAFF
NA,TRBV6-1,TRBJ1-1,NA,TGTGCCAGCAGAGAATTGGACTTTGAAGCTTTCTTT,CASRELDFEAFF
NA,TRBV30,TRBJ1-6,NA,TGTGCCTGGGTGACAAACAGGCAATCACCCCTCCACTTT,CAWVTNRQSPLHF